This passage covers 30 T cell receptor beta chains from one sample sequenced in a study of T cells in Graves' hyperthyroidism and ophthalmopathy. Researchers took RNA transcripts and amplified the TCR beta CDR3 regions from them. The TCR CDR3 first-round RT-PCR relied on the HTBI primer set. TCRdb re-derived calls from the multiplex PCR reads in MiXCR, one entry per CDR3 protein. This table has around 720,000 distinct CDR3 sequences, approximately 40% appearing once. The sequencing sample was made of blood. These receptors originate from a woman in her thirties or forties with Graves' hyperthyroidism.

The chain carries TRBV30 and TRBJ2-7, with D unresolved. This CDR3 is built from 11 residues. CDR1 is GTSNPN and CDR2 is SVGIG in the germline V gene (reference sequence). The germline V and J ends were trimmed by 3 bases and 2 bases, with 5 bases remaining between them. The CDR3 bases are TGTGCCTGGAGGGTTGCCTACGAGCAGTACTTC. The encoded protein is CAWRVAYEQYF. The variable domain in full, completed from reference TRBV30 and TRBJ2-7, reads SQTIHQWPATLVQPVGSPLSLECTVEGTSNPNLYWYRQAAGRGLQLLFYSVGIGQISSEVPQNLSASRPQDRQFILSSKKLLLSDSGFYLCAWRVAYEQYFGPGTRLTVT.

CDR3 sequence reads: CASSPGQGASFYGYTF. Written as DNA, the CDR3 is TGTGCCAGCAGCCCGGGACAGGGGGCGAGCTTCTATGGCTACACCTTC. The V gene is TRBV14, the J gene TRBJ1-2, with 12 positions matching TRBD1. CDR3 size: 16 residues. CDR1 and CDR2 from the germline V gene are SGHDN and FVKESK. V lost 4 bases to trimming and J lost 4 bases; unmatched junction nucleotides: 7.

Many counts were recorded for this clonotype. The J gene is TRBJ1-2, the V gene TRBV12-3 or TRBV12-4, with no clear D. Deletions cut 5 bases from V and 4 bases from J, with 14 bases between. The CDR3 loop spans 14 amino acids. CDR3 bases: TGTGCCAGCAGTACCTTCGGCGGGAGCTATGGCTACACCTTC. This encodes CASSTFGGSYGYTF.

A note on this clonotype: A clone one base away is much larger, so this may be a read error. V and J are TRBV11-2 and TRBJ2-2; 8 bases match TRBD1. The CDR3 length is 15 residues. Losses at the gene ends were 3 bases for V and 9 bases for J; bases not matched to a gene: 9. Per germline, CDR1 SGHAT and CDR2 FQNNGV. The CDR3 coding sequence is TGTGCCAGCAGCTTGGTGCAGGGGGCTACCTGGGAGCTGTTTTTT. This gives the protein CASSLVQGATWELFF.

Ten or more counts support this clonotype. The V gene is TRBV7-2, the J gene TRBJ2-7; no firm D call. The CDR3 spans 12 residues. The germline V and J ends were trimmed by 3 bases and 6 bases, with 9 bases remaining between them. CDR1 is SGHTA and CDR2 is FQGNSA in the germline V gene. CDR3 DNA sequence: TGTGCCAGCAGCTTGAGCGAGTTCGAGCAGTACTTC. The encoded protein is CASSLSEFEQYF. Looking up the rest from reference TRBV7-2 and TRBJ2-7 gives the full variable domain: GAGVSQSPSNKVTEKGKDVELRCDPISGHTALYWYRQSLGQGLEFLIYFQGNSAPDKSGLPSDRFSAERTGGSVSTLTIQRTQQEDSAVYLCASSLSEFEQYFGPGTRLTVT.

This clonotype was counted between two and nine times. The chain couples TRBV7-8 to TRBJ1-6, with 7 nucleotides matching TRBD1. Losses at the gene ends were 6 bases for V and 4 bases for J; bases not matched to a gene: 18. This CDR3 contains 19 residues. Germline V gene sequence: CDR1 SGHVS, CDR2 FQNEAQ. For the CDR3, the DNA is TGTGCCAGCAGTTTCGCCGGGACAGCAAACTATGTTTATAATTCACCCCTCCACTTT. It yields the protein CASSFAGTANYVYNSPLHF. The complete variable domain, with remaining parts taken from reference TRBV7-8 and TRBJ1-6, reads GAGVSQSPRYKVAKRGQDVALRCDPISGHVSLFWYQQALGQGPEFLTYFQNEAQLDKSGLPSDRFFAERPEGSVSTLKIQRTQQEDSAVYLCASSFAGTANYVYNSPLHFGNGTRLTVT.

The chain joins TRBV11-2 to TRBJ2-5; 8 bases match TRBD2. This CDR3 is built from 14 residues. The germline CDR1 and CDR2 sequences are SGHAT and FQNNGV. The CDR3 protein is CARPWNGRGETQYF. CDR3 sequence (DNA): TGTGCTAGGCCTTGGAACGGGAGGGGGGAGACCCAGTACTTC.

In its sample, this clonotype was seen many times. The V gene is TRBV5-5, the J gene TRBJ1-1; D not resolved. Germline V gene data show CDR1 as SGHKS and CDR2 as YYEKEE (reference sequence). With 2 bases removed from V and 0 bases from J, the gap between germline ends came to 14 bases. CDR3 size: 16 residues. The CDR3 nucleotides are TGTGCCAGCAGCTTTCCGACGCCCTACATGAACACTGAAGCTTTCTTT. Translation: CASSFPTPYMNTEAFF.

About this clonotype: The germline gene is not matched at one end of the junction; a read error may be the cause. The chain has TRBV7-2 and TRBJ1-1; D gene unclear. Germline lookup yields CDR1 SGHTA and CDR2 FQGNSA. CDR3 size: 14 residues. The CDR3 is CASSVSTENTEASF. The CDR3 region has the DNA TGTGCCAGCAGCGTAAGTACAGAGAACACTGAAGCTTCCTTT.

Concerning this clonotype: Its ends do not fully match the called genes, so a read error is possible. The chain couples TRBV5-5 to TRBJ2-2; 9 nucleotides agree with TRBD2. Germline lookup yields CDR1 SGHKS and CDR2 YYEKEE (reference sequence). CDR3 length: 18 residues. CDR3 bases: TGCGCCAGCAGCCCGAAAGTGCAAGCGGGAGGTGTCACCGGGGAGCTGTTTTTT. The encoded protein is CASSPKVQAGGVTGELFF.

This clonotype came up many times. This rearrangement joins TRBV9 to TRBJ1-1; 9 bases map to TRBD1. Germline V CDR1 and CDR2: SGDLS, YYNGEE. V was clipped by 4 bases and J by 2 bases; unmatched bases: 6. There are 15 residues in the CDR3. The CDR3, as DNA: TGTGCCAGCAGCACTCGGGACAGGGAAAACACTGAAGCTTTCTTT. Translated, it gives CASSTRDRENTEAFF.

As to this clonotype: Relative to the germline gene, one junction end is altered; a read error may explain this. The chain carries TRBV10-3 and TRBJ2-5, with D possibly being TRBD2 (7 bases). Germline lookup yields CDR1 ENHRY and CDR2 SYGVKD. CDR3 length equals 16 residues. CDR3: CATTISRGGLQEAQYF. In DNA, the CDR3 is TGTGCCACAACCATTTCCCGCGGGGGCCTCCAAGAGGCCCAGTACTTC.

The chain joins TRBV20-1 to TRBJ1-2, with D hard to call. This CDR3 has 18 amino acids. Germline V gene data show CDR1 as DFQATT and CDR2 as SNEGSKA (reference sequence). V was cut by 2 bases and J by 5 bases, with 27 bases left in between. This chain's CDR3 is CSARSPRAGPHGSYGYTF. CDR3 in DNA: TGCAGTGCTAGAAGTCCTAGAGCCGGGCCCCATGGGTCGTATGGCTACACCTTC.

The chain combines TRBV9 with TRBJ1-2, with 7 nucleotides matching TRBD1. CDR1 SGDLS and CDR2 YYNGEE come from the germline V gene. This CDR3 comprises 15 residues. Trimming cost V 4 bases and J 7 bases; bases outside gene matches: 13. For the CDR3, the DNA is TGTGCCAGCAGCTTCAACCCCAGTCAGGGGGGTGGCTACACCTTC. Translating it yields CASSFNPSQGGGYTF.

This clonotype was detected a few times. The chain is built from TRBV12-3 or TRBV12-4 and TRBJ1-3; a possible D gene is TRBD1 (5 bases). Trimming shortened V by 6 bases and J by 3 bases, and 15 bases separated the two germline ends. The CDR3 is 15 amino acids. The CDR3 region has the DNA TGTGCCAGCAGGGGGGGAGCAGGCCATGGAAACACCATATATTTT. It yields the protein CASRGGAGHGNTIYF.

The chain joins TRBV2 to TRBJ1-2, with 10 bases matching TRBD1. V lost 4 bases and J lost 5; bases outside the gene matches: 1. The CDR3 runs 13 residues. CDR1 is SNHLY, CDR2 FYNNEI, per germline. CDR3 in DNA: TGTGCCAGCAGTGCGGACAGGGGGTATGGCTACACCTTC. Encoded protein: CASSADRGYGYTF.

With respect to this clonotype: A much larger clone differs by one base, so this may be a read error. Since no conserved phenylalanine or tryptophan closes the CDR3, a read error is the likely cause. The V and J genes are TRBV20-1 and TRBJ2-6; 9 nucleotides align to TRBD1. The ends lost 1 base at V and 2 bases at J; junction bases unmatched: 3. The CDR3 length is 16 residues. Germline V gene lookup returns CDR1 DFQATT and CDR2 SNEGSKA (reference sequence). CDR3 in DNA: TGCAGTGCTAGAGGGACAGGGGTTCCTGGGGCCAACGTCCTGACTCTC. Its translation: CSARGTGVPGANVLTL.

This clonotype was observed at least ten times. The gene calls are TRBV20-1 and TRBJ2-7, with D tentatively TRBD1 (6 bases). There are 12 residues in the CDR3. The germline CDR1 and CDR2 sequences are DFQATT and SNEGSKA (reference sequence). Trimming removed 6 bases at V and 5 bases at J, with 14 bases between. CDR3 nucleotide sequence: TGCAGTGCCGACGTCGAGGGGGACGAGCAGTACTTC. This codes for CSADVEGDEQYF.

This clonotype came up many times. CDR3 DNA sequence: TGTGCCAGCAGCTTAAGCTCGGGACAGATGAACACTGAAGCTTTCTTT. It yields the protein CASSLSSGQMNTEAFF. The chain combines TRBV7-6 with TRBJ1-1; 7 bases are shared with TRBD1. The CDR3 has 16 amino acids. The ends lost 2 bases at V and 0 bases at J; junction bases unmatched: 6. CDR1 is SGHVS, CDR2 FNYEAQ, per germline.

This clonotype appeared once. The gene calls are TRBV27 and TRBJ1-1; D is unresolved. The germline V gene encodes CDR1 MNHEY and CDR2 SMNVEV (reference sequence). V was cut by 10 bases and J by 4 bases, with 10 bases left in between. The CDR3 loop spans 11 amino acids. CDR3 nucleotide sequence: TGTGCCACAAGAACTGGCACTGAAGCTTTCTTT. This codes for CATRTGTEAFF.

The chain joins TRBV19 to TRBJ2-3, with D unresolved. Germline V gives CDR1 LNHDA, CDR2 SQIVND (reference sequence). The CDR3 length is 14 residues. V gave up 3 bases and J gave up 4 bases, with 11 bases separating them. The CDR3 region has the DNA TGTGCCAGTAGTATCGCTAGGACGGCAGATACGCAGTATTTT. It is translated as CASSIARTADTQYF.

The table lists this clonotype with a few counts. This chain joins TRBV12-3 or TRBV12-4 and TRBJ2-7; TRBD1 is a possible D gene (6 bases). V was trimmed by 5 bases and J by 9 bases, leaving 26 bases between them. The CDR3 loop spans 16 amino acids. The CDR3 spells CASSPQGRLLPTGQYF. The CDR3 region has the DNA TGTGCCAGCAGTCCCCAGGGGCGCCTCCTTCCTACCGGGCAGTACTTC.

The chain recombines TRBV7-2 with TRBJ1-2; 7 bases line up with TRBD1. Germline CDR1 reads SGHTA; CDR2 reads FQGNSA. CDR3 length equals 17 residues. The V segment lost 4 bases and the J segment 0 bases; nucleotides outside the gene matches: 11. The CDR3 loop reads CASSYWGQTSTNYGYTF. CDR3 coding DNA: TGTGCCAGCAGCTATTGGGGACAGACTTCGACTAACTATGGCTACACCTTC. Together with reference TRBV7-2 and TRBJ1-2, the CDR3 gives the full variable domain: GAGVSQSPSNKVTEKGKDVELRCDPISGHTALYWYRQSLGQGLEFLIYFQGNSAPDKSGLPSDRFSAERTGGSVSTLTIQRTQQEDSAVYLCASSYWGQTSTNYGYTFGSGTRLTVV.

The CDR3 region has the DNA TGCGCCAGCAGTGCTGGGGTCGGGAACGAGCAGTACTTC. This translates into CASSAGVGNEQYF. The chain recombines TRBV10-1 with TRBJ2-7; a weak D match, TRBD2 (5 bases). The germline gives CDR1 WNHNN, CDR2 SYGVQD (reference sequence). Trimming removed 4 bases at V and 5 bases at J, with 12 bases between. The CDR3 is 13 amino acids.

This clonotype appeared many times. The chain is built from TRBV19 and TRBJ1-3; D not resolved. Germline V gene sequence: CDR1 LNHDA, CDR2 SQIVND (reference sequence). V lost 4 bases, J lost 1 base, and 8 bases lay in between. This CDR3 contains 14 residues. CDR3 amino acids: CASSTNPSGNTIYF. The DNA for the CDR3 is TGTGCCAGTAGTACGAATCCTTCTGGAAACACCATATATTTT.

This rearrangement joins TRBV4-1 to TRBJ2-7; D unresolved. Trimming removed 4 bases from V and 4 bases from J, with 14 bases in between. Germline loops: CDR1 MGHRA, CDR2 YSYEKL. The CDR3 sequence is 14 residues long. CDR3 DNA sequence: TGCGCCAGCAGCCTAGGCCCCTCGGCGTACGAGCAGTACTTC. The encoded protein is CASSLGPSAYEQYF.

A few counts support this clonotype. This chain joins TRBV7-6 and TRBJ1-2; D is perhaps TRBD1 (5 bases). The length of the CDR3 is 16 residues. V lost 6 bases, J lost 4 bases, and 21 bases lay in between. Germline loops: CDR1 SGHVS, CDR2 FNYEAQ. In DNA, the CDR3 is TGTGCCAGCAGGGTCTGGGCAGGGAGGACTTTCTATGGCTACACCTTC. It yields the protein CASRVWAGRTFYGYTF.

The table lists this clonotype with many counts. The chain recombines TRBV12-3 or TRBV12-4 with TRBJ1-1, with D possibly being TRBD1 (5 bases). CDR3 size: 16 residues. Trimming took 6 bases from V and 4 from J, leaving 21 bases between them. The CDR3 reads CASSYPRGVGGTEAFF. In DNA, the CDR3 is TGTGCCAGCAGCTACCCCCGGGGCGTCGGGGGCACTGAAGCTTTCTTT.

Concerning this clonotype itself: This sequence is one base from a far larger clone and is likely a read error. The chain links TRBV7-7 to TRBJ2-2; the D call may be TRBD1 or TRBD2 (6 bases each). CDR3 length equals 13 residues. CDR1 is SSHAT, CDR2 FNYEAQ, per germline (reference sequence). This CDR3 reads CASSLGDTGGLFF. CDR3 in DNA: TGTGCTAGCAGCTTAGGGGACACCGGGGGGCTGTTTTTT.

This clonotype appeared a single time. The chain has TRBV11-1 and TRBJ1-3; D is unresolved. The V gene's germline CDR1 is SGHAT and CDR2 FQDESV (reference sequence). This CDR3 is 14 amino acids long. V lost 5 bases to trimming and J lost 4 bases, with 12 bases between them. Here the CDR3 DNA reads TGTGCCAGCAGCCGAGAGGCGTGGGGAAACACCATATATTTT. Protein product: CASSREAWGNTIYF.